These 14 T cell receptor beta chains were sequenced from one sample in a study of T cells in localized non-small cell lung cancer. Libraries were prepared by immunoSEQ multiplex PCR; TCRdb keeps only in-frame clonotypes and omits some of them. In the table there are 20,000 to 30,000 clones, roughly 88% of which are singletons. Sequenced here: peripheral blood mononuclear cells, sampled before any cancer treatment. The source of these receptors is a woman aged 35-70 years with stage III lung adenocarcinoma.

The CDR3 loop is CASSYGATDTEAFF. In DNA form, the CDR3 reads TGTGCCAGCAGTTACGGGGCGACGGACACTGAAGCTTTCTTT. V gene TRBV6-5 combines with J gene TRBJ1-1; D may be TRBD1 (5 bases). CDR1 and CDR2 from the germline V gene are MNHEY and SVGAGI. This CDR3 has 14 residues. With 2 bases removed from V and 3 bases from J, the gap between germline ends came to 10 bases.

The chain couples TRBV6-1 to TRBJ2-3, with TRBD2 identical over 11 bases. CDR1 MNHNS and CDR2 SASEGT come from the germline V gene. J gave up 1 base and V 4 bases, and 4 bases lay outside the gene matches. The CDR3 is 16 residues long. CDR3 region: CASSVIAGGGTDTQYF. The CDR3 coding sequence is TGTGCCAGCAGTGTAATAGCGGGGGGGGGCACAGATACGCAGTATTTT.

For this clone: One end of the junction fails to match germline, which may point to a read error. The rearrangement links TRBV4-2 to TRBJ2-5; 12 nucleotides agree with TRBD1. CDR3 size: 15 residues. The germline V gene encodes CDR1 LGHNA and CDR2 YNFKEQ. The CDR3 sequence is CASSQGTGGMQTQYF. Here the CDR3 DNA reads TGTGCCAGCAGTCAAGGGACAGGGGGCATGCAGACCCAGTACTTC.

The J gene is TRBJ2-2, the V gene TRBV9, with 8 positions matching TRBD2. CDR3 length: 15 amino acids. Germline V CDR1 and CDR2: SGDLS, YYNGEE. V was clipped by 6 bases and J by 1 base; unmatched bases: 5. The CDR3: CASTRLAGNTGELFF. In DNA form, the CDR3 reads TGTGCCAGCACCCGCCTAGCGGGGAACACCGGGGAGCTGTTTTTT.

The chain couples TRBV30 to TRBJ2-5, with 9 positions matching TRBD2. Trimming cost V 1 base and J 2 bases; bases outside gene matches: 5. Germline CDR1 GTSNPN, CDR2 SVGIG (reference sequence). The CDR3 totals 15 residues. This CDR3 reads CAWSGLAGTQETQYF. In DNA form, the CDR3 reads TGTGCCTGGAGTGGTCTAGCGGGGACGCAAGAGACCCAGTACTTC.

The rearrangement links TRBV19 to TRBJ1-5; TRBD1 matches 7 bases. The CDR3 is 14 amino acids. From germline, CDR1 is LNHDA and CDR2 SQIVND (reference sequence). Trimming cost V 5 bases and J 7 bases; bases outside gene matches: 8. The CDR3: CASSVPGQKQPQHF. CDR3 in DNA: TGTGCCAGTAGTGTACCGGGACAGAAACAGCCCCAGCATTTT.

The rearrangement links TRBV4-1 to TRBJ1-2; perhaps TRBD1 as D (5 bases). This CDR3 has 16 residues. Germline V gives CDR1 MGHRA, CDR2 YSYEKL. V gave up 1 base and J gave up 8 bases, with 20 bases separating them. CDR3 residues: CASSQAPGAYYGGYTF. The CDR3 region has the DNA TGCGCCAGCAGCCAAGCCCCCGGGGCATACTATGGAGGCTACACCTTC.

The chain recombines TRBV5-6 with TRBJ2-7; the D gene could be TRBD1 or TRBD2 (6 bases each). The CDR3 length is 13 residues. Germline CDR1 SGHDT, CDR2 YYEEEE. V was cut by 3 bases and J by 7 bases, with 14 bases left in between. In DNA, the CDR3 is TGTGCCAGCAGCTATGGGAGGCAGGGGGAGCAGTACTTC. It is translated as CASSYGRQGEQYF.

The rearrangement joins TRBV11-2 to TRBJ2-5, with D possibly being TRBD1 or TRBD2 (5 bases each). From germline, CDR1 is SGHAT and CDR2 FQNNGV. CDR3 length equals 16 residues. The V end lost 7 bases, the J end lost 0 bases, and 18 bases lay between the germline ends. CDR3 in DNA: TGTGCCAGCACCCCAGGTCGTCGAGGGGACCAAGAGACCCAGTACTTC. It codes for CASTPGRRGDQETQYF.

DNA for the CDR3: TGTGCCAGCAGCTTAGCGCCACAGAAGCTCTATGGCTACACCTTC. Its translation is CASSLAPQKLYGYTF. The gene calls are TRBV7-8 and TRBJ1-2; no firm D call. CDR3 length: 15 amino acids. Germline assignment: CDR1 SGHVS and CDR2 FQNEAQ. Trimming pared 0 bases from V and 4 bases from J, leaving 12 bases between.

The gene calls are TRBV27 and TRBJ1-1; 10 bases match TRBD1. After removal of 6 bases from V and 8 bases from J, the junction contained 6 bases not matched to a gene. The CDR3 contains 13 residues. Per germline, CDR1 MNHEY and CDR2 SMNVEV (reference sequence). CDR3 region: CASSEGQGLEAFF. The CDR3 coding sequence is TGTGCCAGCAGCGAGGGACAGGGGTTGGAAGCTTTCTTT.

The chain recombines TRBV19 with TRBJ2-1; 7 bases fit TRBD1. The germline gives CDR1 LNHDA, CDR2 SQIVND (reference sequence). V shed 5 bases, J shed 9 bases, and the junction held 4 bases outside the gene matches. The CDR3 spans 12 residues. CDR3 sequence reads: CASSSRQGEQFF. CDR3 coding DNA: TGTGCCAGTAGTTCTAGACAGGGTGAGCAGTTCTTC.

The rearrangement links TRBV19 to TRBJ2-2; 7 bases are shared with TRBD1. Per germline, CDR1 LNHDA and CDR2 SQIVND (reference sequence). The CDR3 has 16 amino acids. The V segment lost 6 bases and the J segment 4 bases; nucleotides outside the gene matches: 11. CDR3 nucleotide sequence: TGTGCCAGTAGGACTCAGGGGGTGCGAGGCACCGGGGAGCTGTTTTTT. Amino acids: CASRTQGVRGTGELFF.

This chain uses TRBV7-3 with TRBJ2-3, with 14 bases matching TRBD2. The V gene end was trimmed by 3 bases and the J gene end by 10 bases; junction bases not matched to a gene: 0. This CDR3 has 13 residues. The germline V gene encodes CDR1 SGHTA and CDR2 FQGTGA. The CDR3 here is CASSLGLAGAQYF. The CDR3, as DNA: TGTGCCAGCAGCTTGGGACTAGCGGGAGCGCAGTATTTT.